This is a list of T cell receptor beta chains from one sample in a study of OX40 agonist ivuxolimab in advanced cancers. Assay: immunoSEQ multiplex PCR; the TCRdb copy retains only in-frame clones and omits some. This sample yields tens of thousands of clones, of which roughly 86% are seen a single time; 6.5% belongs to the top ten. Sequencing was performed on CD4+ or CD8+ T cells sorted from blood, taken in a trial of the OX40 agonist ivuxolimab. These receptors came from an adult with an advanced solid tumor such as melanoma, head and neck, liver or kidney cancer. The CDR3 runs from the conserved cysteine through the conserved F or W. The order of the fields is clone size, D gene, V gene, J gene, CDR3 DNA, CDR3 protein. D genes are given only for firm matches. Part of the rows lack a size; the others show once, few, many or a class for expanded clones.

>NA|NA|TRBV6-5|TRBJ2-7
TGTGCCAGCAGTTACAGGACACCCTACGAGCAGTACTTC
CASSYRTPYEQYF
>NA|TRBD2|TRBV6-1|TRBJ2-5
TGTGCCAGCAGCCCGGGACTAGCGGGGGAAGAGACCCAGTACTTC
CASSPGLAGEETQYF
>NA|NA|TRBV7-2|TRBJ2-1
TGTGCCAGCAGCGCAACAGGGAAGCAGTTCTTC
CASSATGKQFF
>NA|NA|TRBV14|TRBJ1-4
TGTGCCAGCAGCCGAGGACAGCAAAAACTGTTTTTT
CASSRGQQKLFF
>once|NA|TRBV5-1|TRBJ2-5
TGCGCCAGCAGCCCAGGAGGAACGGGAGAGACCCAGTACTTC
CASSPGGTGETQYF
>NA|TRBD1|TRBV7-8|TRBJ1-6
TGTGCCAGCAGCTCTGGACAGGGCGCCTTATATAATTCACCCCTCCACTTT
CASSSGQGALYNSPLHF
>NA|NA|TRBV18|TRBJ2-3
TGTGCCAGCTCACAAGGTAGCGGAGGGGATACGCAGTATTTT
CASSQGSGGDTQYF
>NA|TRBD1|TRBV20-1|TRBJ2-7
TGCAGTGCTGGACAGGGTAACGAGCAGTACTTC
CSAGQGNEQYF
>NA|NA|TRBV11-2|TRBJ2-7
TGTGCCAGCAGCTTAGAATCAGGTAGCTCCTACGAGCAGTACTTC
CASSLESGSSYEQYF
>NA|TRBD1|TRBV7-9|TRBJ1-2
TGTGCCAGCAGCCCGAGCGGGACAGGGGGTGGAGGCTACACCTTC
CASSPSGTGGGGYTF
>NA|TRBD2|TRBV9|TRBJ2-3
TGTGCCAGCAGCCCACACTTAGCGGGAGGTAGAGATACGCAGTATTTT
CASSPHLAGGRDTQYF
>NA|NA|TRBV18|TRBJ2-7
TGTGCCAGCTCCCCGGGCTCCTACGAGCAGTACTTC
CASSPGSYEQYF
>medium-sized|NA|TRBV19|TRBJ1-2
TGTGCCACAGGCCCTGGCTACACCTTC
CATGPGYTF